This T cell receptor beta chain emerged from a study of blood T cell repertoires in COVID-19. Across the whole study: The United States, Italy and Spain provided the acute and convalescent COVID-19 samples. In each case, the material was cDNA or gDNA derived from T cells, B-cell-depleted T cells, or PBMCs.

Germline CDR1 and CDR2: SGHRS and YFSETQ. The length of the CDR3 is 16 residues. Trimming left V 4 bases short and J 0 bases short, with 16 bases between. In the original processing: Amplified reference gene primers provided the basis for estimating nucleated cell counts. Profiling relied on immunoSEQ multiplex PCR, and the TCRdb table lists in-frame clones only, not all of them. V and J calls plus clone size are reproduced from that table; the DNA served to infer D and trimming. The profile shows around 270,000 clones, about 89% of them singletons. The sequence came from a man in his forties with acute or convalescent COVID-19. This chain joins TRBV5-1 and TRBJ1-1, with unresolved D. The specimen was peripheral blood. CDR3 residues: CASSPRDPLVNTEAFF. CDR3 nucleotides: TGCGCCAGCAGCCCGCGTGATCCCCTGGTGAACACTGAAGCTTTCTTT.